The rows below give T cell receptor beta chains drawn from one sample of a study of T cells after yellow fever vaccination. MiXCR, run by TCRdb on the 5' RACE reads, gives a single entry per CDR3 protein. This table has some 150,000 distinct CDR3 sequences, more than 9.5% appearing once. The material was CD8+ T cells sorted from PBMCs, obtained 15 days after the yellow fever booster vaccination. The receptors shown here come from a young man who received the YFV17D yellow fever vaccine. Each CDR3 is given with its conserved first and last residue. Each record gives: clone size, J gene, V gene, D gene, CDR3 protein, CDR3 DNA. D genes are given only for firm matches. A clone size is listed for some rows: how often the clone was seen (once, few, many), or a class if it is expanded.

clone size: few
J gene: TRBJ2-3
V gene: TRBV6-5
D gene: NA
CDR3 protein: CASSYSWDTQYF
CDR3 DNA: TGTGCCAGCAGTTACTCTTGGGATACGCAGTATTTT

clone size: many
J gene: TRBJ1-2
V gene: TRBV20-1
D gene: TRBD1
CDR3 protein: CSARNRGYGYTF
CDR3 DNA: TGCAGTGCTAGAAACAGGGGATATGGCTACACCTTC

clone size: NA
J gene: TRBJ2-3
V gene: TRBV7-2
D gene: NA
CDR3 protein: CASSLKGTDTQYF
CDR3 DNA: TGTGCCAGCAGCTTAAAAGGGACAGATACGCAGTATTTT

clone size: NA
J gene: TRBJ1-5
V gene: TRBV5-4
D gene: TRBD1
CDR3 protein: CASSRQGGLEPQHF
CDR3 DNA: TGTGCCAGCAGCCGTCAGGGGGGGCTGGAGCCCCAGCATTTT

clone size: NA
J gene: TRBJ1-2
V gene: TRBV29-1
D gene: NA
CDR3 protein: CSVELEDPGGYTF
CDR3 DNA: TGCAGCGTTGAATTGGAGGATCCAGGAGGCTACACCTTC

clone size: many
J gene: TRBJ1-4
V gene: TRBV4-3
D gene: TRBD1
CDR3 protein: CASSQDPGQGGEKLFF
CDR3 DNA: TGCGCCAGCAGCCAGGATCCGGGACAGGGGGGTGAAAAACTGTTTTTT

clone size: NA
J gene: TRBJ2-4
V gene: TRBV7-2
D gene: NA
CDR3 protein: CASSLGELGAWAKNIQYF
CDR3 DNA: TGTGCCAGCAGCTTAGGGGAATTGGGGGCCTGGGCCAAAAACATTCAGTACTTC

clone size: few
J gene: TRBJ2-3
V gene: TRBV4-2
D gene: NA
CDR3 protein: CASSQVGSGGTDTQYF
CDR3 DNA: TGTGCCAGCAGCCAGGTCGGGTCAGGGGGCACAGATACGCAGTATTTT

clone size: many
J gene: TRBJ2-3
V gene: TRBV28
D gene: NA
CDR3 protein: CASSSSGYTDTQYF
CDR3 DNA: TGTGCCAGCAGTTCCTCCGGATACACAGATACGCAGTATTTT

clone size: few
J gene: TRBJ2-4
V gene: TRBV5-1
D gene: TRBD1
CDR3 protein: CASSRGQGIDIQYF
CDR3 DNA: TGCGCCAGCAGCCGGGGACAGGGGATAGACATTCAGTACTTC

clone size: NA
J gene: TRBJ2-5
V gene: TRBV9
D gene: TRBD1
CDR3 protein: CASSPWTGNSGETQYF
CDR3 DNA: TGTGCCAGCAGCCCCTGGACAGGGAATAGTGGGGAGACCCAGTACTTC

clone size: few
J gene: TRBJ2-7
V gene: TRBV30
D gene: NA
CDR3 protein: CAWTTSPSWEQYF
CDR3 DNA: TGTGCCTGGACCACCTCCCCGAGCTGGGAGCAGTACTTC

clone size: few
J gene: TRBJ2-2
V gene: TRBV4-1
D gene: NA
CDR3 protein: CASSQGSGDNTGELFF
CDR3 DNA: TGCGCCAGCAGCCAAGGGTCAGGGGACAACACCGGGGAGCTGTTTTTT

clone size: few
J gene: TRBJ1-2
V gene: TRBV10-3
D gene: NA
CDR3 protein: CAISESGRGNYGYTF
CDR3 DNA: TGTGCCATCAGTGAGAGTGGTAGGGGTAACTATGGCTACACCTTC

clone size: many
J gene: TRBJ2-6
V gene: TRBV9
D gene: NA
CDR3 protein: CASSVAVDSGANVLTF
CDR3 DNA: TGTGCCAGCAGCGTAGCTGTGGATTCTGGGGCCAACGTCCTGACTTTC

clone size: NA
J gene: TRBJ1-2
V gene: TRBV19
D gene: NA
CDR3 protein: CASSISGLPNYGYTF
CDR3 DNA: TGTGCCAGTAGTATTTCGGGGCTCCCAAACTATGGCTACACCTTC

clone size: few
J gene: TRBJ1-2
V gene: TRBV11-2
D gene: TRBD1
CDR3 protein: CASSHPGQGWGYTF
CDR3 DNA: TGTGCCAGCAGCCACCCGGGACAGGGTTGGGGCTACACCTTC

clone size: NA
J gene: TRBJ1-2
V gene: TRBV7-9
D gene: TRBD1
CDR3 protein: CASSFTGGTEGLEGYGYTF
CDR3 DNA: TGTGCCAGCAGCTTTACCGGCGGGACAGAAGGCTTGGAGGGCTATGGCTACACCTTC

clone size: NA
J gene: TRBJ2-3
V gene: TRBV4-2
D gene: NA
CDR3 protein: CASSQHSDTQYF
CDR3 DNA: TGTGCCAGCAGCCAGCACTCAGATACGCAGTATTTT

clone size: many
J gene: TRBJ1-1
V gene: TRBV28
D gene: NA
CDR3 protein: CASSFAIQAEAFF
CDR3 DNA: TGTGCCAGCAGTTTCGCGATACAGGCTGAAGCTTTCTTT

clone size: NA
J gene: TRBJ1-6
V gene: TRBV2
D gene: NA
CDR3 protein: CATDPTGPSPLHF
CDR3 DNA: TGTGCCACCGATCCAACAGGGCCCTCACCCCTCCACTTT

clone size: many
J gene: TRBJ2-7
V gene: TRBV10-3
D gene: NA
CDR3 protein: CAISDLEKQYEQYF
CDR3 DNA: TGTGCCATCAGTGATCTAGAGAAGCAGTACGAGCAGTACTTC

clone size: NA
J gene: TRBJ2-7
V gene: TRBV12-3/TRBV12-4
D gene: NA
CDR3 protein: CASSSIGSAGGDRPPYEQYF
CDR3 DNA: TGTGCCAGCAGTTCAATAGGGTCCGCCGGGGGGGACAGGCCCCCTTACGAGCAGTACTTC

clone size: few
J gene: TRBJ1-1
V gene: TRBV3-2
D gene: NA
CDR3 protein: CASSLPRRAGKAFF
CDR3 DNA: TGTGCCAGCAGCCTACCCCGGAGGGCGGGAAAAGCTTTCTTT

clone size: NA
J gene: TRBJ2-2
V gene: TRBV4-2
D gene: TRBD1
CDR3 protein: CASSEQTGAGELFF
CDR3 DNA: TGTGCCAGCAGCGAACAGACAGGGGCCGGGGAGCTGTTTTTT

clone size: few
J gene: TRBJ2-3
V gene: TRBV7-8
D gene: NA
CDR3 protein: CASSPSTPADTQYF
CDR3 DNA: TGTGCCAGCAGCCCCTCGACCCCGGCAGATACGCAGTATTTT